The 31 T cell receptor beta chains listed next were all sequenced from one sample in a study of blood T cell repertoires in COVID-19. Here immunoSEQ multiplex PCR was the method, and the copy in TCRdb shows in-frame clones only, minus some. The sample has about 170,000 clones; 82% are singletons. Sequencing input: peripheral blood. The receptor set was obtained from a woman in her 70s with acute or convalescent COVID-19.

The chain employs TRBV5-6 and TRBJ1-3, with 10 bases identical to TRBD1. This CDR3 is 18 amino acids long. Trimming took 3 bases from V and 2 from J; bases not matched to a gene: 11. Germline lookup yields CDR1 SGHDT and CDR2 YYEEEE. CDR3 sequence reads: CASSSRDRGRGAGNTIYF. The DNA for the CDR3 is TGTGCCAGCAGCTCCCGGGACAGGGGAAGAGGTGCTGGAAACACCATATATTTT.

The chain has TRBV6-5 and TRBJ1-5, with D tentatively TRBD1 (5 bases). The CDR3 runs to 16 residues. CDR1 and CDR2 from the germline V gene are MNHEY and SVGAGI. V dropped 2 bases and J dropped 0 bases, with 11 bases sitting between them. The CDR3 sequence: CASSYSAGGSNQPQHF. The CDR3 region has the DNA TGTGCCAGCAGTTACAGTGCGGGGGGTAGCAATCAGCCCCAGCATTTT.

This clone was found once. The chain joins TRBV28 to TRBJ2-3; D gene uncertain. This CDR3 spans 15 amino acids. The V end lost 6 bases, the J end lost 0 bases, and 13 bases lay between the germline ends. CDR1 and CDR2 from the germline V gene are MDHEN and SYDVKM. This CDR3 is CASSSTGGSTDTQYF. CDR3 coding DNA: TGTGCCAGCAGCTCCACTGGCGGTAGCACAGATACGCAGTATTTT.

The genes are TRBV9 and TRBJ2-3; no clear D. V was trimmed by 0 bases and J by 1 base, leaving 6 bases between them. Germline V CDR1 and CDR2: SGDLS, YYNGEE. The CDR3 runs 14 residues. The CDR3 spells CASSVATGTDTQYF. The CDR3, as DNA: TGTGCCAGCAGCGTAGCTACGGGCACAGATACGCAGTATTTT.

V usage is TRBV11-3 and J usage is TRBJ2-3; 11 bases match TRBD1. This CDR3 is built from 15 residues. J was trimmed by 4 bases and V by 4 bases; bases with no gene match: 4. The germline CDR1 and CDR2 sequences are SGHNT and YENEEA. This CDR3 reads CASSSGTGGPDTQYF. The DNA for the CDR3 is TGTGCCAGCAGCTCTGGGACAGGGGGACCAGATACGCAGTATTTT. The full variable domain, its missing parts supplied by reference TRBV11-3 and TRBJ2-3, is EAGVVQSPRYKIIEKKQPVAFWCNPISGHNTLYWYLQNLGQGPELLIRYENEEAVDDSQLPKDRFSAERLKGVDSTLKIQPAELGDSAVYLCASSSGTGGPDTQYFGPGTRLTVL.

The V call is TRBV10-3, the J call TRBJ1-4; D may be TRBD1 (5 bases). V was cut by 6 bases and J by 1 base, with 12 bases left in between. This CDR3 contains 15 residues. Germline V CDR1 and CDR2: ENHRY, SYGVKD. DNA for the CDR3: TGTGCCATCAGGAAGGGTGACAGAACTAATGAAAAACTGTTTTTT. This encodes CAIRKGDRTNEKLFF.

CDR3 in DNA: TGTGCCAGCAGCTTAGGCCCTATCACAGATACGCAGTATTTT. This gives the protein CASSLGPITDTQYF. V usage is TRBV7-2 and J usage is TRBJ2-3; no firm D call. The V and J ends lost 1 base and 2 bases respectively, with 7 bases between them. Per the germline V gene, CDR1 is SGHTA and CDR2 is FQGNSA. The CDR3 totals 14 residues.

This clone was counted many times. The V gene is TRBV7-9, the J gene TRBJ1-5; 7 nucleotides line up with TRBD1. Losses at the gene ends were 1 base for V and 12 bases for J; bases not matched to a gene: 3. CDR3 length equals 12 residues. Per the germline V gene, CDR1 is SEHNR and CDR2 is FQNEAQ (reference sequence). Here the CDR3 reads CASSLGDRDQHF. The CDR3 nucleotides are TGTGCCAGCAGCTTAGGTGACAGGGACCAGCATTTT.

The chain uses TRBV29-1 and TRBJ1-1; D is possibly TRBD1 (6 bases). Trimming shortened V by 3 bases and J by 1 base, and 15 bases separated the two germline ends. Germline loops: CDR1 SQVTM, CDR2 ANQGSEA. This CDR3 region has 15 residues. The CDR3 coding sequence is TGCAGCGTTGATCGTCCCGGACAGCCGAACACTGAAGCTTTCTTT. It specifies CSVDRPGQPNTEAFF.

The V and J genes are TRBV30 and TRBJ2-2, with 9 bases matching TRBD1. With 5 bases clipped from V and 3 bases from J, the junction kept 7 bases outside the gene matches. Germline V gives CDR1 GTSNPN, CDR2 SVGIG (reference sequence). This CDR3 is built from 15 residues. CDR3: CAWGWGTGYTGELFF. In DNA, the CDR3 is TGTGCCTGGGGATGGGGGACAGGGTACACCGGGGAGCTGTTTTTT.

J is TRBJ1-2 and V is TRBV5-4; TRBD1 agrees at 8 bases. The germline gives CDR1 SGHNT, CDR2 YYREEE (reference sequence). The CDR3 has 16 residues. V lost 0 bases and J lost 5; bases outside the gene matches: 9. In DNA form, the CDR3 reads TGTGCCAGCAGCTTGGAGGGGCAGGGGGCGGCGTATGGCTACACCTTC. It encodes CASSLEGQGAAYGYTF.

This chain's CDR3 is CASSPWVTGSGNEQYF. CDR3 coding DNA: TGTGCCAGCTCACCATGGGTCACAGGGAGCGGGAACGAGCAGTACTTC. This chain connects TRBV18 to TRBJ2-7; D might be TRBD2 (7 bases). The V end lost 2 bases, the J end lost 5 bases, and 19 bases lay between the germline ends. Germline loops: CDR1 KGHSH, CDR2 LQKENI. The CDR3 has 16 amino acids. The complete variable domain, with remaining parts taken from reference TRBV18 and TRBJ2-7, reads NAGVMQNPRHLVRRRGQEARLRCSPMKGHSHVYWYRQLPEEGLKFMVYLQKENIIDESGMPKERFSAEFPKEGPSILRIQQVVRGDSAAYFCASSPWVTGSGNEQYFGPGTRLTVT.

The CDR3 reads CASSLSDRNTEAFF. The CDR3 DNA reads as TGTGCCAGCAGCCTATCGGACAGAAACACTGAAGCTTTCTTT. The V and J genes are TRBV3-1 (or the pseudogene TRBV3-2) and TRBJ1-1, with TRBD1 as a possible D gene (6 bases). The CDR3 extends over 14 amino acids. The germline V and J ends were trimmed by 4 bases and 2 bases, with 11 bases remaining between them. CDR1 LGHDT and CDR2 YNNKEL come from the germline V gene (reference sequence).

The rearrangement joins TRBV19 to TRBJ2-6; 9 bases are a match to TRBD1. With 8 bases clipped from V and 2 bases from J, the junction kept 1 base outside the gene matches. The CDR3 loop spans 14 amino acids. The germline CDR1 and CDR2 sequences are LNHDA and SQIVND (reference sequence). The CDR3 DNA is TGTGCCAGTGGGGACAGGGCTGGGGCCAACGTCCTGACTTTC. It codes for CASGDRAGANVLTF. Full variable domain (missing parts from reference TRBV19 and TRBJ2-6): DGGITQSPKYLFRKEGQNVTLSCEQNLNHDAMYWYRQDPGQGLRLIYYSQIVNDFQKGDIAEGYSVSREKKESFPLTVTSAQKNPTAFYLCASGDRAGANVLTFGAGSRLTVL.

The J gene is TRBJ1-4, the V gene TRBV2; D uncertain. This CDR3 spans 14 amino acids. V was cut by 6 bases and J by 0 bases, with 8 bases left in between. From germline, CDR1 is SNHLY and CDR2 FYNNEI. This CDR3 is CASRDFTTNEKLFF. The DNA for the CDR3 is TGTGCCAGCAGGGACTTTACAACTAATGAAAAACTGTTTTTT.

The gene calls are TRBV6-6 and TRBJ2-7; 7 positions agree with TRBD1. After removal of 2 bases from V and 3 bases from J, the junction contained 4 bases not matched to a gene. The germline CDR1 and CDR2 sequences are MNHNY and SVGAGI (reference sequence). The CDR3 has 14 residues. CDR3 in amino acids: CASSYGTAHYEQYF. In DNA form, the CDR3 reads TGTGCCAGCAGTTACGGGACAGCGCACTACGAGCAGTACTTC.

The V and J genes are TRBV18 and TRBJ1-1; a weak D match, TRBD1 (6 bases). Trimming took 7 bases from V and 1 from J, leaving 10 bases between them. The germline gives CDR1 KGHSH, CDR2 LQKENI. This CDR3 has 13 amino acids. The DNA of the CDR3 is TGTGCCAGCTGTGGACAGAAGAACACTGAAGCTTTCTTT. Translated: CASCGQKNTEAFF.

This chain joins TRBV25-1 and TRBJ1-2; 7 nucleotides line up with TRBD1. CDR1 is MGHDK, CDR2 SYGVNS, per germline. This CDR3 region has 13 residues. Trimming at V came to 4 bases and at J to 4 bases, leaving 3 bases not matched to a gene. The CDR3: CASSVAGGYGYTF. The CDR3 DNA is TGTGCCAGCAGTGTGGCAGGGGGCTATGGCTACACCTTC.

The V and J genes are TRBV5-8 and TRBJ2-3; D may be TRBD2 (5 bases). CDR1 and CDR2 (germline): SGHTS, YDEGEE. The CDR3 totals 14 residues. The V gene lost 3 bases and the J gene lost 6 bases, with 14 bases spanning the gap. As DNA, the CDR3 is TGTGCCAGCAGCTGGGAGCGGATGGCGGATACGCAGTATTTT. This translates into CASSWERMADTQYF.

As for this clone: Other DNA sequences within the sample encode an identical CDR3. The chain recombines TRBV19 with TRBJ1-5, with D hard to call. Germline V gene data show CDR1 as LNHDA and CDR2 as SQIVND (reference sequence). This CDR3 comprises 14 residues. Trimming stripped 4 bases from V and 3 bases from J, with 10 bases between. DNA for the CDR3: TGTGCCAGTAGTACCTCGGGTTCCAATCAGCCCCAGCATTTT. Its translation is CASSTSGSNQPQHF. Looking up the rest from reference TRBV19 and TRBJ1-5 gives the full variable domain: DGGITQSPKYLFRKEGQNVTLSCEQNLNHDAMYWYRQDPGQGLRLIYYSQIVNDFQKGDIAEGYSVSREKKESFPLTVTSAQKNPTAFYLCASSTSGSNQPQHFGDGTRLSIL.

In its sample, this clone was seen a few times. The rearrangement uses TRBV6-5 and TRBJ2-7, with 9 bases identical to TRBD1. The CDR3 consists of 13 residues. The V gene's germline CDR1 is MNHEY and CDR2 SVGAGI. Unmatched junction bases numbered 4, after V lost 6 bases and J lost 4 bases. CDR3 in DNA: TGTGCCAGCAGCTCCGGGACAGGGTACGAGCAGTACTTC. Translation: CASSSGTGYEQYF.

As for this clone: The sample contains more than one DNA sequence encoding this CDR3. This chain uses TRBV4-3 with TRBJ1-2; 10 nucleotides align to TRBD1. Germline CDR1 is LGHNA and CDR2 is YSLEER. The CDR3 loop spans 14 amino acids. The trim removed 4 bases at V and 2 bases at J, leaving 1 base unmatched. CDR3 bases: TGCGCCAGCAGCCGGGGACAGGGGAACTATGGCTACACCTTC. Translated, it gives CASSRGQGNYGYTF.

V and J are TRBV24-1 and TRBJ2-1; 7 bases are shared with TRBD1. Germline V lookup: CDR1 KGHDR, CDR2 SFDVKD. The CDR3 contains 15 residues. Germline trimming cut 3 bases from V and 4 bases from J; bases unmatched to any gene: 5. The CDR3 loop reads CATSDPGTAYNEQFF. In DNA form, the CDR3 reads TGTGCCACCAGTGATCCCGGGACAGCGTACAATGAGCAGTTCTTC.

This clone is categorized as medium-sized. V usage is TRBV3-1 (or the pseudogene TRBV3-2) and J usage is TRBJ1-3, with D perhaps TRBD1 (5 bases). Germline values: CDR1 LGHDT, CDR2 YNNKEL (reference sequence). With 5 bases removed from V and 2 bases from J, the gap between germline ends came to 13 bases. This CDR3 spans 15 amino acids. This chain's CDR3 is CASSDQGQTGNTIYF. Here the CDR3 DNA reads TGTGCCAGCAGCGACCAGGGTCAAACTGGAAACACCATATATTTT.

The genes are TRBV27 and TRBJ2-2; possible D gene TRBD1, 5 bases. The CDR3 extends over 17 amino acids. Germline lookup yields CDR1 MNHEY and CDR2 SMNVEV (reference sequence). With 3 bases removed from V and 1 base from J, the gap between germline ends came to 15 bases. The CDR3 region has the DNA TGTGCCAGCAGTTTGGGGCTCAGGTTTAGGAACACCGGGGAGCTGTTTTTT. Translating it yields CASSLGLRFRNTGELFF.

About this clone itself: The same CDR3 also results from other DNA sequences found in this sample. This sequence joins TRBV28 and TRBJ2-5; 7 bases line up with TRBD1. Germline V gives CDR1 MDHEN, CDR2 SYDVKM. Trimming cost V 5 bases and J 5 bases; bases outside gene matches: 8. This CDR3 spans 14 amino acids. The CDR3 coding sequence is TGTGCCAGCAGTCCGAGCGGCAGGGGGGAGACCCAGTACTTC. It encodes CASSPSGRGETQYF.

This chain links TRBV5-4 with TRBJ2-1, with a possible D match to TRBD2 (6 bases). The CDR3 length is 16 residues. V was pared by 1 base and J by 2 bases, with 13 bases between. Germline-derived CDR1 and CDR2 are SGHNT and YYREEE (reference sequence). CDR3 region: CASSLSSGRTYNEQFF. The CDR3, as DNA: TGTGCCAGCAGCTTGTCGAGCGGGCGTACCTACAATGAGCAGTTCTTC.

The genes are TRBV9 and TRBJ1-2; TRBD1 matches 12 bases. The CDR3 loop spans 18 amino acids. After removal of 0 bases from V and 7 bases from J, the junction contained 13 bases not matched to a gene. CDR1 is SGDLS, CDR2 YYNGEE, per germline. The CDR3 reads CASSVAPNGDRGRRGYTF. The CDR3 DNA is TGTGCCAGCAGCGTAGCACCCAACGGGGACAGGGGGCGACGTGGCTACACCTTC.

In regard to this clone: Additional DNA sequences in this sample encode the identical CDR3. The chain has TRBV4-2 and TRBJ1-2, with a possible D match to TRBD1 (6 bases). This CDR3 spans 12 amino acids. The germline gives CDR1 LGHNA, CDR2 YNFKEQ. Deletions cut 3 bases from V and 4 bases from J, with 6 bases between. As DNA, the CDR3 is TGTGCCAGCAGCCAGGACAGCTATGGCTACACCTTC. As protein: CASSQDSYGYTF.

The CDR3 reads CASSYSGVAVGYEQYF. The DNA for the CDR3 is TGTGCCAGCAGTTACTCGGGGGTAGCGGTGGGCTACGAGCAGTACTTC. This chain connects TRBV6-5 to TRBJ2-7; tentative D call: TRBD2 (6 bases). Germline assignment: CDR1 MNHEY and CDR2 SVGAGI. The CDR3 sequence is 16 residues long. The V gene lost 0 bases and the J gene lost 3 bases, with 15 bases spanning the gap.

A single count supports this clone. This chain joins TRBV2 and TRBJ1-5; 8 nucleotides align to TRBD1. J gave up 5 bases and V 6 bases, and 24 bases lay outside the gene matches. CDR1 is SNHLY, CDR2 FYNNEI, per germline. The CDR3 length is 20 residues. The CDR3 bases are TGTGCCAGCAGCCTCTCCAGGACAGGGCTTCTCCGATCGCGGGATCAGCCCCAGCATTTT. Protein: CASSLSRTGLLRSRDQPQHF.